A single TCR beta chain is shown here with its context. The data derive from a study of blood T cell repertoires in COVID-19. Study-wide background: Specimens from acute and convalescent COVID-19 originated in the United States, Italy and Spain. Nucleic acid was either cDNA or gDNA, and it came from T cells, B-cell-depleted T cells, or PBMCs.

TCRdb's table, derived via immunoSEQ multiplex PCR, lists solely in-frame clones and lacks some. The sample consists of roughly 230,000 clones, around four fifths of them appearing once. Germline CDR1 reads ENHRY; CDR2 reads SYGVKD. V was shortened by 8 bases and J by 2 bases, with 12 bases between the two germline ends. The length of the CDR3 is 14 residues. The chain couples TRBV10-3 to TRBJ2-2; TRBD1 might be the D (6 bases). The receptor was derived from an elderly woman with COVID-19, enrolled during active disease. Sequencing used peripheral blood. CDR3 nucleotide sequence: TGTGCCATCCGGGACAAACTTAACACCGGGGAGCTGTTTTTT. It yields the protein CAIRDKLNTGELFF.